A selection of T cell receptor beta chains follows, all from one sample in a study of memory CD4+ T cells and cytomegalovirus serostatus. Profiling relied on immunoSEQ multiplex PCR, and the TCRdb table lists in-frame clones only, not all of them. Seen here are about 46,000 clones, 60% to 80% observed once, and the top ten hold approximately 0.98%. Sequences were obtained from memory CD4+ T cells from blood. These receptors were taken from an adult in good health and CMV-seronegative. Each CDR3 is given with its conserved first and last residue.

V gene	J gene	CDR3 protein
TRBV6-1	TRBJ1-4	CASSEPTGVNEKLFF
TRBV11-2	TRBJ1-6	CASSPRIFSPLHF
TRBV7-2	TRBJ1-1	CASSLMGANTEAFF
TRBV19	TRBJ1-2	CASSLRRGQGSFGGYTF
TRBV7-2	TRBJ2-4	CASSFWDSKNIQYF
TRBV6-5	TRBJ1-6	CASSYLGTEPSPLHF
TRBV7-3	TRBJ1-1	CASSLRGPGQGAIAEAFF
TRBV30	TRBJ1-1	CAWKRDRGRKEAFF
TRBV7-2	TRBJ1-6	CASSSAVSYNSPLHF
TRBV2	TRBJ2-7	CASQRGGRYEQYF
TRBV5-1	TRBJ2-7	CASRLDPGTGVNSYEQYF
TRBV2	TRBJ1-1	CASSDPGGKNTEAFF
TRBV5-1	TRBJ1-4	CASSLRGQGATNEKLFF
TRBV28	TRBJ2-7	CASSRQDGDEQYF
TRBV10-3	TRBJ2-1	CAIGLGPNEQFF
TRBV4-3	TRBJ1-1	CASSQDPRSVEAFF
TRBV5-1	TRBJ1-2	CASSLTGGTSYGYTF
TRBV30	TRBJ1-2	CAWSVRTGVGIYGYTF
TRBV7-8	TRBJ2-7	CASSSGTSYEQYF
TRBV9	TRBJ2-2	CASSAQRGRELFF
TRBV28	TRBJ1-3	CASGPVGRDTIYF
TRBV5-1	TRBJ1-1	CASRPDPNTEAFF
TRBV10-3	TRBJ1-2	CAISPRQGNYGYTF
TRBV28	TRBJ2-5	CASSSAGGQETQYF
TRBV6-6	TRBJ1-2	CASSFGQVYGYTF
TRBV19	TRBJ2-7	CASRSPGGPYEQYF